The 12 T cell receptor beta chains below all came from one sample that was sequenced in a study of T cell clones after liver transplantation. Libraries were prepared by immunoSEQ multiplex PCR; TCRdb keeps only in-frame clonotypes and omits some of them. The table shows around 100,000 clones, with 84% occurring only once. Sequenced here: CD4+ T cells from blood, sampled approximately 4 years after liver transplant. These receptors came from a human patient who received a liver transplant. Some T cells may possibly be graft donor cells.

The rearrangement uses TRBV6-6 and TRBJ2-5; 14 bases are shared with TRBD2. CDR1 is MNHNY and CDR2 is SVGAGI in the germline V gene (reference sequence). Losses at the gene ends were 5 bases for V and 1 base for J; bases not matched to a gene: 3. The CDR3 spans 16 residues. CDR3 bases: TGTGCCAGCAGTGCCGGACTAGCGGGGGGCCAAGAGACCCAGTACTTC. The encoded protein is CASSAGLAGGQETQYF.

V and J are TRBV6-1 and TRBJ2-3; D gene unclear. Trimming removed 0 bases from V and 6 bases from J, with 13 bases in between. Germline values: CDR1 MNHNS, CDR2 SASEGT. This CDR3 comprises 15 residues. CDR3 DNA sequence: TGTGCCAGCAGTGAAGCGCCTTTTTTTCCGGATACGCAGTATTTT. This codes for CASSEAPFFPDTQYF.

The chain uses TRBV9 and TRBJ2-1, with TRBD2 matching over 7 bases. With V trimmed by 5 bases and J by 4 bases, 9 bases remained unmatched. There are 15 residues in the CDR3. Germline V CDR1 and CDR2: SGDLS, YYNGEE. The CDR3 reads CASSPPGLLYNEQFF. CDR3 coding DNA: TGTGCCAGCAGTCCACCGGGACTATTATACAATGAGCAGTTCTTC.

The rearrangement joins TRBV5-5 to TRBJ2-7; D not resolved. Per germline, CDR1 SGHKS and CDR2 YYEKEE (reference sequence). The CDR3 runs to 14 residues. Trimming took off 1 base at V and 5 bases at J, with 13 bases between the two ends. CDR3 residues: CASSLPDISNEQYF. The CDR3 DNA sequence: TGTGCCAGCAGCTTGCCCGACATCTCTAACGAGCAGTACTTC.

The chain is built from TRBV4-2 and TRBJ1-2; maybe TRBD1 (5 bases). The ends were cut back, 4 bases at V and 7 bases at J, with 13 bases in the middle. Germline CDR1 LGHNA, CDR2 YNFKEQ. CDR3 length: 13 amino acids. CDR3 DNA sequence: TGTGCCAGCAGCCCCGGGACGGTGACTGGCTACACCTTC. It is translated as CASSPGTVTGYTF.

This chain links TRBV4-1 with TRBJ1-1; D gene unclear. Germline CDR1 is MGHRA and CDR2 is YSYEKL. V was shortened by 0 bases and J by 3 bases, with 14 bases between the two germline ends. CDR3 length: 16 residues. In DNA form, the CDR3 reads TGCGCCAGCAGCCAAGAGTCCACTCGCGGATACACTGAAGCTTTCTTT. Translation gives CASSQESTRGYTEAFF.

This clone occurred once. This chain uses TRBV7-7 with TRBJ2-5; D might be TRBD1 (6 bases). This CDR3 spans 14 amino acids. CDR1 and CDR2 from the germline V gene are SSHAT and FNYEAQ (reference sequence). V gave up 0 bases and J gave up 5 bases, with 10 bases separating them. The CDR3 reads CASSLAPGVETQYF. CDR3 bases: TGTGCCAGCAGCTTAGCCCCAGGGGTGGAGACCCAGTACTTC.

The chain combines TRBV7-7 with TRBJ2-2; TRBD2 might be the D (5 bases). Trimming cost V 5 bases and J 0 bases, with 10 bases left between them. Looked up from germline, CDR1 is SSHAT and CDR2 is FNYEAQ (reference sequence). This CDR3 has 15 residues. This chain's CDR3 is CASSHGVANTGELFF. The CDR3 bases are TGTGCCAGCAGCCACGGGGTAGCGAACACCGGGGAGCTGTTTTTT.

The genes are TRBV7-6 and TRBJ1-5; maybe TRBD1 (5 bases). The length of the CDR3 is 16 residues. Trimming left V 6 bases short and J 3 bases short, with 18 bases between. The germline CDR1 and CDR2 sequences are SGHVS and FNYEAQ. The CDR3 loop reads CASSPDQGEANQPQHF. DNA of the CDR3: TGTGCCAGCAGTCCTGACCAGGGAGAAGCCAATCAGCCCCAGCATTTT. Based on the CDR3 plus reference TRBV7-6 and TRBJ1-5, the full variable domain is GAGVSQSPRYKVTKRGQDVALRCDPISGHVSLYWYRQALGQGPEFLTYFNYEAQQDKSGLPNDRFSAERPEGSISTLTIQRTEQRDSAMYRCASSPDQGEANQPQHFGDGTRLSIL.

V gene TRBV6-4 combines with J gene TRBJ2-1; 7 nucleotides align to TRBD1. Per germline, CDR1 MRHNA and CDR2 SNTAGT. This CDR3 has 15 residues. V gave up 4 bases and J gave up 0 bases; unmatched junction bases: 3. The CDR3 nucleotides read TGTGCCAGCAGTGCCAGGGGGAGCTCCTACAATGAGCAGTTCTTC. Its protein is CASSARGSSYNEQFF.

The CDR3 nucleotides are TGCGCCAGCAGCTCCTCAACTAGCTCCGGGGAGCTGTTTTTT. As protein: CASSSSTSSGELFF. The genes are TRBV5-1 and TRBJ2-2; possible D gene TRBD2, 6 bases. The CDR3 extends over 14 amino acids. CDR1 and CDR2 (germline): SGHRS, YFSETQ. The V gene lost 3 bases and the J gene lost 6 bases, with 12 bases spanning the gap. Supplemented by reference TRBV5-1 and TRBJ2-2, the full variable domain reads KAGVTQTPRYLIKTRGQQVTLSCSPISGHRSVSWYQQTPGQGLQFLFEYFSETQRNKGNFPGRFSGRQFSNSRSEMNVSTLELGDSALYLCASSSSTSSGELFFGEGSRLTVL.

The CDR3 here is CASSLRQDNSPLHF. The DNA for the CDR3 is TGCGCCAGCAGCTTACGGCAGGATAATTCACCCCTCCACTTT. This rearrangement joins TRBV5-1 to TRBJ1-6; D remains unclear. Germline V gene data show CDR1 as SGHRS and CDR2 as YFSETQ. The CDR3 covers 14 residues. V was pared by 2 bases and J by 5 bases, with 8 bases between.